Sequencing of this T cell receptor beta chain was carried out in a study of shared clonotypes between healthy human individuals (dated by TCRdb to the early 2020s). Looking at the study overall: The cohort comprised a couple of women and a few men aged 18 to 49 years. For each donor, three plates each were used for CD4 naive and CD4 memory, two plates were used for CD8 naive, and one plate was used for CD8 memory. Blood TCR repertoires of several healthy adults were deeply sequenced to estimate repertoire size and the extent of clonotype sharing between individuals. To increase sequencing depth and limit assay-specific biases, TCR repertoire library preparation and sequencing were carried out by different laboratories using diverse techniques. Each donor's leukapheresis produced roughly between about 0.9 and 9.5 billion PBMCs.

In the case of this clone: What this receptor recognizes is not known. No qualities accompany the bases; no much larger clone lies one base away.

Points the paper makes about the study in general: Estimated clonotype richness was generally larger for naive than for memory subsets. Compared with non-shared clonotypes, the clonotypes found in all four sorted-subset donors had higher generation probabilities. Because the study included a small number of donors, the genetic and exposure-history diversity represented was limited. Sampling was restricted to blood, and TCR repertoires in tissue are likely to differ from TCR repertoires in blood. About 5% of naive CD4, 3.5% of naive CD8, about 2.4% of memory CD4, and more than 0.35% of memory CD8 clonotypes were shared across several donors. Pairwise subsampling led to the expectation that sequencing depth would affect the degree of clonotype sharing among donors. Incomplete sequencing was indicated by rarefaction of sorted-subset datasets, despite the large sequencing depth.

CD8 naive samples were obtained by positive selection for CCR7 among CD45RO-negative cells, yielding a CD45RA+CCR7+ population from which TemRA cells were excluded. Donors were healthy HIV-negative adults with no recently reported acute infections or vaccinations. Every donor was a Caucasian adult living in Nashville, Tennessee, USA. Blood was obtained by leukapheresis, after which PBMCs were separated by Ficoll-Histopaque density gradient centrifugation and cryopreserved in liquid nitrogen vapor phase. Purity and quantity of every magnetically sorted T cell population were checked by analytical flow cytometry. From each sorted fraction, genomic DNA was isolated and quantified by UV absorbance on a Nanodrop 2000c. CDR1 and CDR2 were assigned from the germline V gene as SQVTM and ANQGSEA. Inclusive of the bounding cysteine and phenylalanine, the CDR3 is 15 residues long. Solely the CDR3 DNA is kept, with 45 bases framed from the first base. Trimming takes 6 bases off V and 6 bases off J; junction bases not matched to a gene: 12.

TCR CDR3 regions were amplified from genomic DNA by multiplex PCR using the deep immunoSEQ assay. Genomic DNA extracted from each cell subset was distributed evenly over all wells of several immunoSEQ 96-well plates, and each plate served as one replicate. For sorted subsets, 200 to 250 ng genomic DNA, equal to about 30,000 T cell genomes, was loaded into each replicate PCR. Purified libraries were measured with a Qubit 3.0 fluorometer, size-checked on a Bioanalyzer 2100, and measured again with the KAPA Library Quantification kit. Every immunoSEQ 96-well plate was sequenced on a separate single-read 150-cycle Illumina NextSeq 550 flow cell. The paper's processing steps were these. The immunoSEQ output contained only junctional sequences without quality scores, so filtering could not match that applied to full-length reads. Sequences were annotated with PyIR, a Python wrapper for IgBLAST v1.9, and V/J genes and CDR3 were assigned using IMGT germline references. Reads were removed for weak V/J assignments (E-value above 1e-6), missing CDR3, stop codons, out-of-frame junctions, or ambiguous translated residues. V3J clonotypes were defined by identical inferred V gene, J gene, and CDR3 amino acid sequence. Percentage overlap between repertoires was computed as shared unique clonotypes divided by the size of the smaller repertoire. RTK rarefaction, the Chao1 estimator, and Recon v2.1 estimates of unobserved clonotypes were used to assess repertoire richness. OLGA was used to compute generation probabilities for all TCRbeta clonotypes that the gDNA method yielded from a handful of donors. TCRdb mirrors the immuneACCESS table, restricted to in-frame sequences. Some clones are absent from its copies; in checked studies, under half trace to an unresolved V gene, and the reason for the others is unknown. V and J calls and clone size are copied from that table; D and trimming were computed from the DNA. The sample records fewer than 700,000 clones, approximately 95% of which are singletons. Approximately 0.11% of the sample is held by the ten biggest clonotypes.

This clonotype was obtained from a woman under 40 in good health. The chain is encoded by TRBV29-1 joined to TRBJ2-1; 9 bases in the middle match TRBD2. Sequences were obtained from naive CD8+ T cells sorted from blood. What this sample's cell subset or site label stands for: CD45RA+CCR7+. The CDR3 region reads CSVLGLAWEGNEQFF. The DNA sequence reads TGCAGCGTCCTCGGACTAGCGTGGGAAGGCAATGAGCAGTTCTTC.